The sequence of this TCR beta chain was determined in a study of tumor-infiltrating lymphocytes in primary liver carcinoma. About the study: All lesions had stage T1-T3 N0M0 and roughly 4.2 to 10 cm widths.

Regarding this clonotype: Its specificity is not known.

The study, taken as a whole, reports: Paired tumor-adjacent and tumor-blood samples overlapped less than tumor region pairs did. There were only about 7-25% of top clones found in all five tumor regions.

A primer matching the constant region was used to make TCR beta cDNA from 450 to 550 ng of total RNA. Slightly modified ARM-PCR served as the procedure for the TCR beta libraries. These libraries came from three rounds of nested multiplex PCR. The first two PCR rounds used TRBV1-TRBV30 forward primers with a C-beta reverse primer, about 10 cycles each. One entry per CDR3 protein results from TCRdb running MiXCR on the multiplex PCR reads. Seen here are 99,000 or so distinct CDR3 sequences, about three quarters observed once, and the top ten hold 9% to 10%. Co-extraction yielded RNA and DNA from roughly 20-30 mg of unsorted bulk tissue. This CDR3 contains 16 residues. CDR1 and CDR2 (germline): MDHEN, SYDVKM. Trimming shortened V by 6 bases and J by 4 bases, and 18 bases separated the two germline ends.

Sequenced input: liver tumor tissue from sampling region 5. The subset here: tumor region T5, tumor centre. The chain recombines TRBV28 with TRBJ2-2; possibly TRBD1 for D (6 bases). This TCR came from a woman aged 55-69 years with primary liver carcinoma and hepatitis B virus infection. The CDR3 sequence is CASSLRQVQGTGELFF. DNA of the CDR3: TGTGCCAGCAGCTTACGACAGGTACAGGGCACCGGGGAGCTGTTTTTT.